What follows describes a single T cell receptor beta chain. Treatment here: randomized to nivolumab then ipilimumab (arm A) or the reverse (arm B). Germline loops: CDR1 SNHLY, CDR2 FYNNEI. CDR3 size: 16 residues. V shed 6 bases, J shed 2 bases, and the junction held 7 bases outside the gene matches. Assay used: immunoSEQ multiplex PCR; TCRdb lists only in-frame clones, some missing. This sample has tens of thousands of clones, with less than 90% found just once. This entry comes from a study of sequential checkpoint blockade in melanoma. As for the study in general: Each arm's sequence ended with maintenance nivolumab.

The rearrangement joins TRBV2 to TRBJ2-3; 11 nucleotides align to TRBD2. The specimen was CD8+ T cells sorted from blood (inferred from file names), collected from a patient given nivolumab and ipilimumab in sequence. This TCR derives from a human donor with melanoma. In DNA form, the CDR3 reads TGTGCCAGCAGCTCGGGACTAGCGGAATACACAGATACGCAGTATTTT. As protein: CASSSGLAEYTDTQYF.